What follows are 2 T cell receptor beta chains derived from one specimen sequenced in a study of blood T cells in healthy people across ages (dated by TCRdb to 2015 to 2017). Library preparation was by 5' RACE. For sequencing, an Illumina HiSeq 2500 was employed. A second 7 to 11 cycle PCR used a sample-barcoded 5' primer and a J-beta primer mix. TCRdb applied fastp at Q25 and MiXCR to the public reads, then kept only in-frame beta chains. A single entry per CDR3 protein holds the most common genes and DNA from its merged rows. In this sample the table shows hundreds of thousands of distinct CDR3 sequences, roughly 21% of which occur a single time. Of the sample, approximately 3.6% is held by the ten largest clones. The sequencing sample was made of blood. These receptors came from a man aged 65 to 85 in good health.

This clonotype was detected a few times. The rearrangement links TRBV12-3 or TRBV12-4 to TRBJ2-5, with D tentatively TRBD2 (7 bases). V was trimmed by 4 bases and J by 7 bases, leaving 19 bases between them. The CDR3 totals 15 residues. DNA of the CDR3: TGTGCCAGCAGTTGGGGGGGCTCCCAGGTGGGGACCCAGTACTTC. It codes for CASSWGGSQVGTQYF.

This chain joins TRBV27 and TRBJ2-2; 10 positions agree with TRBD2. The trim removed 5 bases at V and 5 bases at J, leaving 8 bases unmatched. Germline V gene sequence: CDR1 MNHEY, CDR2 SMNVEV (reference sequence). The CDR3 spans 16 residues. DNA of the CDR3: TGTGCCAGCAGTGCGGGGACTAGCGTATCGACCGGGGAGCTGTTTTTT. This translates into CASSAGTSVSTGELFF.